These T cell receptor beta chains were read from a single sample in a study of blood T cells in healthy people across ages. TCRdb re-called the 5' RACE reads with MiXCR, one entry per CDR3 protein. The sample contains hundreds of thousands of distinct CDR3 sequences, 35% to 45% of which appear only once. Sequenced sample: blood. These receptors all come from a woman between 55 and 75 years old in good health. The CDR3 runs from the conserved cysteine through the conserved F or W. The D gene is left open where the match is weak.

D gene,V gene,J gene,CDR3 protein
NA,TRBV4-2,TRBJ2-5,CASSRRREETQYF
NA,TRBV7-2,TRBJ1-2,CASSPPGEIGYTF
NA,TRBV25-1,TRBJ1-6,CASSNDIGNYNSPLHF
NA,TRBV6-1,TRBJ2-1,CASSGTAPSSYNEQFF
NA,TRBV20-1,TRBJ2-3,CSAIRLDPTDTQYF
NA,TRBV5-8,TRBJ1-2,CASSLALGFGGYTF
NA,TRBV14,TRBJ2-7,CASRDRFSYEQYF
TRBD2,TRBV20-1,TRBJ2-7,CSARILAGKGEQYF
NA,TRBV5-6,TRBJ1-2,CASSPVLYREGRTSGYTF
NA,TRBV20-1,TRBJ2-1,CSASDRNSYNEQFF
NA,TRBV28,NA,CASSESHLEQYF
NA,TRBV6-2/TRBV6-3,TRBJ1-6,CASNRQVSSPLHF
NA,TRBV6-1,TRBJ2-5,CASSEGQVLTRAQYF
NA,TRBV3-1,TRBJ1-2,CASSQVRGAAGYTF
NA,TRBV12-3/TRBV12-4,TRBJ2-7,CASSFQDPSYEQYF
TRBD1,TRBV11-1,TRBJ2-7,CASSDGQGSYEQYF
NA,TRBV28,NA,CAEGDSIYEQYF
NA,TRBV20-1,TRBJ2-7,CSARATGWGEQYF
TRBD2,TRBV3-1,NA,CASSPLVSGGARETQYF
NA,TRBV2,TRBJ2-1,CASSSGRTYNEQFF
NA,TRBV20-1,TRBJ2-1,CSARRGGGAIGEQFF
TRBD1,TRBV6-5,TRBJ1-1,CASSYETGATEAFF
NA,TRBV13,TRBJ2-5,CASSTGQQQQYF
NA,TRBV9,TRBJ2-1,CASSVAGGKRDEQFF
NA,TRBV5-6,TRBJ1-1,CASSLILQEEAFF
NA,TRBV12-3/TRBV12-4,TRBJ1-2,CASSPSGLGYTF
NA,TRBV2,TRBJ2-3,CASSGLTTDTQYF
TRBD2,TRBV6-1,TRBJ2-1,CASSGQGWRGMTSYNEQFF
NA,TRBV12-3/TRBV12-4,TRBJ1-2,CASSLGGEEGGYTF
NA,TRBV6-6,TRBJ2-7,CASSYSQRSSYEQYF
TRBD1,TRBV10-3,TRBJ2-5,CAISESQTGEETQYF
TRBD2,TRBV4-2,TRBJ2-7,CASSHLTSGLSYEQYF
NA,TRBV11-2,TRBJ2-1,CASIRHGAGKGYNEQFF
NA,TRBV4-2,TRBJ2-7,CASSSDPPYEQYF
NA,TRBV19,TRBJ1-2,CASRVTAVEGYTF
TRBD1,TRBV7-9,TRBJ2-7,CASSSGQGSWEQYF
TRBD2,TRBV3-1,TRBJ2-1,CASSQEASGRYYNEQFF
TRBD2,TRBV29-1,TRBJ2-3,CSAWTSGHGTDTQYF
TRBD1,TRBV20-1,TRBJ1-1,CSAREAGGTEAFF
NA,TRBV6-4,TRBJ2-6,CASSDRAPGANVLTF
TRBD1,TRBV19,TRBJ1-1,CASNGQGSIEAFF
TRBD2,TRBV12-3/TRBV12-4,TRBJ2-3,CASRPPSGGADTQYF
TRBD1,TRBV12-3/TRBV12-4,TRBJ1-4,CASSLGGQGGKKLFF
NA,TRBV5-1,TRBJ1-4,CASSFEGSNEKLFF
TRBD1,TRBV7-2,TRBJ2-7,CASSLVAAGGRFEQYF
TRBD2,TRBV6-6,TRBJ2-5,CASSNGLASETQYF
NA,TRBV20-1,TRBJ1-5,CSAIRDGEINQPQHF
NA,TRBV5-6,TRBJ2-1,CASRRGPGSSYNEQFF
NA,TRBV14,TRBJ2-1,CASGDGLNEQFF
NA,TRBV6-1,TRBJ1-4,CASRAGNEKLFF
NA,TRBV6-2/TRBV6-3,TRBJ1-2,CASSYSIQQPYGYTF
TRBD2,TRBV5-1,TRBJ2-5,CASSLAPSGQETQYF
NA,TRBV29-1,TRBJ1-1,CSVGLHVSRSEAFF
NA,TRBV29-1,TRBJ2-1,CSVEGDAEAVYNEQFF
TRBD2,TRBV6-2/TRBV6-3,TRBJ2-1,CASSRRSGESYNEQFF
NA,TRBV3-1,TRBJ1-1,CASSQGPAGAFAEAFF
TRBD2,TRBV6-2/TRBV6-3,TRBJ2-5,CASSSREPQETQYF